This entry is about one T cell receptor (beta chain). As yet, its antigen is unknown. These data belong to a study of regulatory T cells in long-lasting Graves disease. Across the study: Persistence in Graves' disease denoted antithyroid drug use beyond 5 years alongside positive TSH receptor antibodies.

The time point denotes: persistent/refractory GD, antithyroid drugs over 5 years with positive TRAb. PBMC-derived RNA was used for the TCR library. Building of the TCR beta libraries involved iRepertoire HTBI primers and Arm-PCR of CDR3 regions. In TCRdb, the multiplex PCR reads were re-called with MiXCR into one record per CDR3 protein. The sample yields 430,000 or so distinct CDR3 sequences, under 25% seen once. The study, taken as a whole, reports: Peripheral blood alone, not thyroid tissue, underwent study. Newly diagnosed Graves' patients exceeded persistent ones in TCR diversity.

Trimming took 6 bases from V and 0 from J, leaving 12 bases between them. There are 15 residues in the CDR3. Germline V lookup: CDR1 MNHEY, CDR2 SMNVEV (reference sequence). The input for sequencing was peripheral blood mononuclear cells (PBMCs), taken when the disease was refractory, from a patient treated with antithyroid drugs. The gene calls are TRBV27 and TRBJ2-1, with D possibly TRBD2 on 5 matching bases. This receptor was taken from a female donor with Graves disease. CDR3 coding DNA: TGTGCCAGCAGCCGGAGCGGTATCTCCTACAATGAGCAGTTCTTC. It encodes CASSRSGISYNEQFF.